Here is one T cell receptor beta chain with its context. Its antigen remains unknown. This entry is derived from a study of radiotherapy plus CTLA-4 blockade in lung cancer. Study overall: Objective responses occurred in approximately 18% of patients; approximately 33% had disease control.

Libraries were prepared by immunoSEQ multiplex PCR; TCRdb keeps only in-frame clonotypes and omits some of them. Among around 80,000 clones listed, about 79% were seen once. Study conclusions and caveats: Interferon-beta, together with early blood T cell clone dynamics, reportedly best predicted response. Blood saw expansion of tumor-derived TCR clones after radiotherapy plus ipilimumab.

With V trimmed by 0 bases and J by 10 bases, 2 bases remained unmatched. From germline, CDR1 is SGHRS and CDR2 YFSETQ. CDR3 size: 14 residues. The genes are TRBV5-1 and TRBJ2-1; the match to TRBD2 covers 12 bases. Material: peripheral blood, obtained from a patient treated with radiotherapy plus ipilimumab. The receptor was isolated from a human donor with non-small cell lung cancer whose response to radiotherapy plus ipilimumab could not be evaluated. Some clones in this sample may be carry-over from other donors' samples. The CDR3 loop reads CASSLGLAGVEQFF. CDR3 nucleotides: TGCGCCAGCAGCTTGGGACTAGCGGGGGTCGAGCAGTTCTTC.